Shown below are 19 T cell receptor beta chains from a single sample sequenced in a study of post-analysis software for immune sequencing data. Whole-study findings and limits: When patients were compared with controls, a handful of TRBV segments were more frequent, TRBV5-6, TRBV5-1 and TRBV20-1 among them.

Unique-molecular-identifier-tagged TCR beta cDNA libraries were used. TCRdb re-called the PCR reads through MiXCR, storing one row per CDR3 protein. This sample has some 700,000 distinct CDR3 sequences, with around 60% found just once. These TCRs' antigens remain unknown. Input material: blood. Receptors were obtained from a girl aged 2-10 years with multiple sclerosis.

V usage is TRBV6-2 or TRBV6-3 and J usage is TRBJ2-3, with D unclear. The CDR3 is 15 residues long. The germline V gene encodes CDR1 MNHEY and CDR2 SVGEGT. Deletions cut 0 bases from V and 3 bases from J, with 10 bases between. This chain's CDR3 is CASSYSKSRTDTQYF. DNA for the CDR3: TGTGCCAGCAGTTACTCGAAAAGCAGAACAGATACGCAGTATTTT.

This clonotype showed up just a few times. The V call is TRBV6-1, the J call TRBJ1-2; TRBD1 agrees at 7 bases. The CDR3 runs 14 residues. Trimming at V came to 4 bases and at J to 4 bases, leaving 6 bases not matched to a gene. CDR1 and CDR2 (germline): MNHNS, SASEGT. Here the CDR3 reads CASSATGSLYGYTF. As DNA, the CDR3 is TGTGCCAGCAGTGCGACAGGGTCTCTCTATGGCTACACCTTC.

The chain joins TRBV4-2 to TRBJ2-3; the match to TRBD2 covers 9 bases. V lost 0 bases to trimming and J lost 5 bases; unmatched junction nucleotides: 9. CDR1 is LGHNA and CDR2 is YNFKEQ in the germline V gene. The CDR3 sequence is 17 residues long. This CDR3 reads CASSQDKVAGVVDTQYF. CDR3 sequence (DNA): TGTGCCAGCAGCCAAGATAAGGTAGCGGGGGTGGTAGATACGCAGTATTTT.

The J gene is TRBJ2-6, the V gene TRBV24-1; no clear D gene. V was trimmed by 4 bases and J by 0 bases, leaving 9 bases between them. Germline CDR1 reads KGHDR; CDR2 reads SFDVKD. The CDR3 sequence is 16 residues long. In nucleotides, the CDR3 is TGTGCCACCAGTGAGGGAAAGAGCTCTGGGGCCAACGTCCTGACTTTC. This codes for CATSEGKSSGANVLTF.

This clonotype was seen a few times. The chain uses TRBV29-1 and TRBJ2-1; TRBD2 agrees at 7 bases. This CDR3 comprises 15 residues. The germline V gene encodes CDR1 SQVTM and CDR2 ANQGSEA. The trim removed 2 bases at V and 4 bases at J, leaving 8 bases unmatched. CDR3 nucleotides: TGCAGCGTTGAATCCGCGGCTAGCGGTTACAATGAGCAGTTCTTC. This gives the protein CSVESAASGYNEQFF.

Concerning this clonotype: Germline is not matched at one junction end, which may reflect a read error. The chain couples TRBV12-3 or TRBV12-4 to TRBJ2-2, with TRBD2 as a possible D gene (5 bases). The CDR3 totals 11 residues. CDR3 in amino acids: CASSFSGERFF. As DNA, the CDR3 is TGTGCCAGCAGTTTTTCCGGGGAGCGGTTTTTT.

The table lists this clonotype with a few counts. The J gene is TRBJ2-1, the V gene TRBV12-3 or TRBV12-4; 9 positions match TRBD1. Trimming took 5 bases from V and 4 from J; bases not matched to a gene: 6. The CDR3 runs 15 residues. CDR3 sequence: CASSGGQGFYNEQFF. The DNA for the CDR3 is TGTGCCAGCAGTGGAGGACAGGGGTTTTACAATGAGCAGTTCTTC.

J is TRBJ2-7 and V is TRBV9, with D tentatively TRBD1 or TRBD2 (6 bases each). This CDR3 region has 14 residues. V lost 0 bases, J lost 6 bases, and 13 bases lay in between. Germline CDR1 SGDLS, CDR2 YYNGEE. The CDR3 loop reads CASSVAGAAGEQYF. DNA for the CDR3: TGTGCCAGCAGCGTAGCGGGGGCCGCGGGCGAGCAGTACTTC.

This sequence joins TRBV6-2 or TRBV6-3 and TRBJ2-3; D perhaps matches TRBD1 (6 bases). The CDR3 runs 16 residues. Germline V gene sequence: CDR1 MNHEY, CDR2 SVGEGT. Trimming removed 0 bases at V and 0 bases at J, with 10 bases between. The chain's CDR3 is CASSYSPQGSTDTQYF. DNA for the CDR3: TGTGCCAGCAGTTACTCCCCCCAGGGGAGCACAGATACGCAGTATTTT.

V gene TRBV9 combines with J gene TRBJ2-1; the D gene is possibly TRBD2 (5 bases). Germline loops: CDR1 SGDLS, CDR2 YYNGEE. Trimming stripped 1 base from V and 8 bases from J, with 10 bases between. This CDR3 contains 13 residues. The CDR3 bases are TGTGCCAGCAGCGTAACTACGAGGGATGAGCAGTTCTTC. Its protein is CASSVTTRDEQFF.

The CDR3 coding sequence is TGTGCCAGCCTTGGACTAGCGGGAGCATCAGATACGCAGTATTTT. It is translated as CASLGLAGASDTQYF. The chain joins TRBV12-3 or TRBV12-4 to TRBJ2-3; 13 positions agree with TRBD2. J gave up 4 bases and V 8 bases, and 6 bases lay outside the gene matches. The CDR3 has 15 amino acids.

V usage is TRBV16 and J usage is TRBJ1-2; tentative D call: TRBD1 (5 bases). The V gene's germline CDR1 is KGHSY and CDR2 FQNENV. This CDR3 region has 11 residues. Trimming cost V 4 bases and J 8 bases, with 8 bases left between them. The CDR3 is CASSRQYGYTF. The CDR3 bases are TGTGCCAGCAGCCGACAGTACGGCTACACCTTC.

V is TRBV12-3 or TRBV12-4 and J is TRBJ2-1, with 14 positions matching TRBD2. This CDR3 is built from 16 residues. Trimming removed 4 bases from V and 9 bases from J; junction bases left unmatched: 8. The CDR3 bases are TGTGCCAGCAGTTGGTCCGGGACTAGCGGGGGAGGTGAGCAGTTCTTC. It codes for CASSWSGTSGGGEQFF.

This clonotype was seen only once. V and J are TRBV7-8 and TRBJ2-1, with 11 nucleotides matching TRBD2. V lost 5 bases and J lost 5; bases outside the gene matches: 8. This CDR3 comprises 16 residues. Germline CDR1 and CDR2: SGHVS and FQNEAQ. The CDR3 spells CASSPLAGGPHNEQFF. The CDR3 DNA reads TGTGCCAGCAGCCCGTTAGCGGGAGGGCCCCACAATGAGCAGTTCTTC.

The rearrangement uses TRBV7-2 and TRBJ2-5; D gene uncertain. CDR1 is SGHTA, CDR2 FQGNSA, per germline. Trimming removed 3 bases from V and 2 bases from J, with 10 bases in between. The CDR3 is 14 amino acids. The CDR3: CASSFGGTQETQYF. The CDR3 DNA sequence: TGTGCCAGCAGCTTTGGCGGAACTCAAGAGACCCAGTACTTC.

This clonotype was counted a few times. This chain connects TRBV4-2 to TRBJ2-3; 11 positions match TRBD2. Germline lookup yields CDR1 LGHNA and CDR2 YNFKEQ. This CDR3 spans 18 amino acids. V was pared by 1 base and J by 2 bases, with 8 bases of the junction left unmatched. The CDR3 spells CASSQGASGLAATDTQYF. The DNA of the CDR3 is TGTGCCAGCAGCCAAGGTGCCTCGGGACTAGCGGCCACAGATACGCAGTATTTT.

The rearrangement joins TRBV25-1 to TRBJ2-5; D possibly corresponds to TRBD1 (5 bases). This CDR3 is 13 amino acids long. V lost 9 bases and J lost 2, with 13 bases in between. Germline CDR1 is MGHDK and CDR2 is SYGVNS. The CDR3 loop is CASDSYNQETQYF. CDR3 nucleotide sequence: TGTGCCAGTGACAGCTACAATCAAGAGACCCAGTACTTC.

V is TRBV3-1 and J is TRBJ2-1; 12 positions match TRBD2. There are 17 residues in the CDR3. Germline V gives CDR1 LGHDT, CDR2 YNNKEL (reference sequence). The V segment lost 2 bases and the J segment 8 bases; nucleotides outside the gene matches: 10. The CDR3 DNA reads as TGTGCCAGCAGCCAACCAATATCGACTAGCGGGAGCCATGAGCAGTTCTTC. This sequence encodes CASSQPISTSGSHEQFF.

The chain recombines TRBV20-1 with TRBJ2-5, with TRBD1 matching 8 bases. In germline, CDR1 is DFQATT, CDR2 SNEGSKA (reference sequence). CDR3 size: 13 residues. V lost 3 bases and J lost 5; bases outside the gene matches: 5. The CDR3 nucleotides are TGCAGTGCTAGTAGACAGGGGAAGGAGACCCAGTACTTC. It encodes CSASRQGKETQYF.